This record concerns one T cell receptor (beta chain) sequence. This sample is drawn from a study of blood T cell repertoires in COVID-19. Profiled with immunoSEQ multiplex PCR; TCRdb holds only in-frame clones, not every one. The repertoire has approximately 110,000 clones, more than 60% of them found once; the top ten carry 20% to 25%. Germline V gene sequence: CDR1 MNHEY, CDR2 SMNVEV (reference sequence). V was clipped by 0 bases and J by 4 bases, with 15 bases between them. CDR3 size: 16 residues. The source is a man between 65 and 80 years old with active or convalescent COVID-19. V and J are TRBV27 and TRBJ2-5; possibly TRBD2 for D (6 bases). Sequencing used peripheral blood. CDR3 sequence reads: CASSLSEGFGRETQYF. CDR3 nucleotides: TGTGCCAGCAGTTTATCGGAGGGGTTCGGCAGAGAGACCCAGTACTTC.